The next 27 T cell receptor beta chains were all read from a single sample in a study of T cell responses to AZD1222 COVID-19 vaccine. The data were produced by immunoSEQ multiplex PCR, yet TCRdb's version contains in-frame clones alone and is incomplete. The table includes about 150,000 clones, 90% to 95% detected once. The sample was peripheral blood, taken 28 days after the second AZD1222 dose. All receptors derive from an adult who received the AZD1222 COVID-19 vaccine.

This clone was counted once. This chain uses TRBV29-1 with TRBJ2-2; 9 bases are shared with TRBD1. Germline CDR1 and CDR2: SQVTM and ANQGSEA. V was clipped by 4 bases and J by 1 base; unmatched bases: 10. The CDR3 extends over 17 amino acids. CDR3 bases: TGCAGCGTTGTAATGAACAGGGGGCGGAAGAACACCGGGGAGCTGTTTTTT. Translating gives CSVVMNRGRKNTGELFF.

CDR3 region: CASSPRPKGTPNTEAFF. The CDR3 coding sequence is TGTGCCAGCTCACCACGGCCCAAGGGGACACCGAACACTGAAGCTTTCTTT. The J gene is TRBJ1-1, the V gene TRBV18; D is perhaps TRBD1 (6 bases). Trimming took off 1 base at V and 1 base at J, with 16 bases between the two ends. The CDR3 runs 17 residues. CDR1 is KGHSH and CDR2 is LQKENI in the germline V gene.

This clone has just one count. The V call is TRBV27, the J call TRBJ1-4, with 8 bases fitting TRBD1. Germline CDR1 reads MNHEY; CDR2 reads SMNVEV (reference sequence). The CDR3 extends over 15 amino acids. With 6 bases clipped from V and 7 bases from J, the junction kept 10 bases outside the gene matches. The CDR3 DNA follows: TGTGCCAGCAGCCACCTCCCGGACAGGGTTGAAAAACTGTTTTTT. It is translated as CASSHLPDRVEKLFF.

This clone appeared a few times. The chain recombines TRBV18 with TRBJ1-2, with unresolved D. The V gene's germline CDR1 is KGHSH and CDR2 LQKENI. CDR3 length: 12 amino acids. Trimming removed 1 base from V and 3 bases from J, with 3 bases in between. CDR3 in amino acids: CASSPQDYGYTF. The CDR3 region has the DNA TGTGCCAGCTCACCACAGGACTATGGCTACACCTTC. Drawing the rest from reference TRBV18 and TRBJ1-2, the complete variable domain is NAGVMQNPRHLVRRRGQEARLRCSPMKGHSHVYWYRQLPEEGLKFMVYLQKENIIDESGMPKERFSAEFPKEGPSILRIQQVVRGDSAAYFCASSPQDYGYTFGSGTRLTVV.

This rearrangement joins TRBV19 to TRBJ2-7; 9 positions match TRBD1. CDR1 is LNHDA and CDR2 is SQIVND in the germline V gene (reference sequence). This CDR3 has 14 residues. V dropped 5 bases and J dropped 3; count of bases not matched to a gene: 5. The CDR3 is CASSPGQGGYEQYF. CDR3 nucleotides: TGTGCCAGTAGTCCGGGACAGGGCGGCTACGAGCAGTACTTC.

The chain links TRBV18 to TRBJ1-2, with TRBD1 as a possible D gene (5 bases). The CDR3 runs 14 residues. Germline V gene sequence: CDR1 KGHSH, CDR2 LQKENI. V lost 3 bases and J 0 bases, leaving 8 bases between the germline ends. The CDR3 is CASSPGTANYGYTF. For the CDR3, the DNA is TGTGCCAGCTCACCCGGGACGGCTAACTATGGCTACACCTTC.

The rearrangement joins TRBV19 to TRBJ2-7; D ambiguous. The CDR3 loop spans 11 amino acids. V lost 4 bases to trimming and J lost 3 bases, with 4 bases between them. Germline loops: CDR1 LNHDA, CDR2 SQIVND (reference sequence). CDR3 amino acids: CASSNLYEQYF. CDR3 bases: TGTGCCAGTAGTAACCTCTACGAGCAGTACTTC.

This clone was counted once. The chain uses TRBV9 and TRBJ1-1; 9 positions match TRBD1. Germline lookup yields CDR1 SGDLS and CDR2 YYNGEE. There are 16 residues in the CDR3. V lost 0 bases to trimming and J lost 1 base; unmatched junction nucleotides: 4. CDR3 in DNA: TGTGCCAGCAGCGTAGTGGACAGGGGCGCGAACACTGAAGCTTTCTTT. Its translation: CASSVVDRGANTEAFF. Combining the CDR3 with reference TRBV9 and TRBJ1-1 gives the whole variable domain DSGVTQTPKHLITATGQRVTLRCSPRSGDLSVYWYQQSLDQGLQFLIQYYNGEERAKGNILERFSAQQFPDLHSELNLSSLELGDSALYFCASSVVDRGANTEAFFGQGTRLTVV.

This sequence joins TRBV7-8 and TRBJ2-3; D is possibly TRBD1 (6 bases). Trimming cost V 5 bases and J 5 bases, with 11 bases left between them. Germline V gene data show CDR1 as SGHVS and CDR2 as FQNEAQ. The CDR3 sequence is 13 residues long. Here the CDR3 reads CASSIHRVDTQYF. CDR3 bases: TGTGCCAGCAGCATCCACAGGGTAGATACGCAGTATTTT.

Worth noting for this clone: This same CDR3 is encoded by further DNA sequences in the sample. The chain employs TRBV5-1 and TRBJ1-1; weak D call: TRBD1 (6 bases). The CDR3 runs to 14 residues. V lost 3 bases, J lost 1 base, and 10 bases lay in between. Germline-derived CDR1 and CDR2 are SGHRS and YFSETQ. The CDR3: CASSSGQPNTEAFF. As DNA, the CDR3 is TGCGCCAGCAGCTCGGGACAACCGAACACTGAAGCTTTCTTT. The full variable domain, in which reference TRBV5-1 and TRBJ1-1 provide the parts outside the CDR3, is KAGVTQTPRYLIKTRGQQVTLSCSPISGHRSVSWYQQTPGQGLQFLFEYFSETQRNKGNFPGRFSGRQFSNSRSEMNVSTLELGDSALYLCASSSGQPNTEAFFGQGTRLTVV.

As concerns this clone: Within the sample, other DNA sequences also encode this same CDR3. V and J are TRBV7-2 and TRBJ1-2; D gene unclear. There are 13 residues in the CDR3. V gave up 4 bases and J gave up 1 base, with 7 bases separating them. Per germline, CDR1 SGHTA and CDR2 FQGNSA. The CDR3 sequence: CASSSQLNYGYTF. For the CDR3, the DNA is TGTGCCAGCAGCTCCCAGCTTAACTATGGCTACACCTTC.

The chain carries TRBV7-8 and TRBJ1-5; a weak D match, TRBD1 (5 bases). The germline gives CDR1 SGHVS, CDR2 FQNEAQ. CDR3 length: 15 amino acids. V dropped 3 bases and J dropped 8 bases, with 17 bases sitting between them. In nucleotides, the CDR3 is TGTGCCAGCAGCTTTGATCAGGGCTCAAGCGAGCCCCAGCATTTT. This encodes CASSFDQGSSEPQHF.

The chain links TRBV5-1 to TRBJ2-1; 8 bases fit TRBD2. After removal of 2 bases from V and 4 bases from J, the junction contained 5 bases not matched to a gene. This CDR3 contains 15 residues. The germline V gene encodes CDR1 SGHRS and CDR2 YFSETQ. The CDR3 sequence is CASSFWAGGYNEQFF. The CDR3 DNA sequence: TGCGCCAGCAGCTTTTGGGCGGGAGGATACAATGAGCAGTTCTTC.

The V and J genes are TRBV29-1 and TRBJ1-3, with TRBD1 identical over 11 bases. CDR3 length equals 16 residues. J lost 2 bases, V lost 0 bases, and 3 bases had no gene match. CDR1 SQVTM and CDR2 ANQGSEA come from the germline V gene. The CDR3 here is CSVEDWGQGAGNTIYF. The CDR3 DNA reads TGCAGCGTTGAAGATTGGGGACAGGGGGCTGGAAACACCATATATTTT.

This chain uses TRBV5-1 with TRBJ1-5; no firm D call. Germline CDR1 SGHRS, CDR2 YFSETQ. Trimming pared 4 bases from V and 3 bases from J, leaving 14 bases between. The length of the CDR3 is 15 residues. CDR3: CASSPEGQNNQPQHF. CDR3 bases: TGCGCCAGCAGCCCGGAGGGCCAGAACAATCAGCCCCAGCATTTT.

The J gene is TRBJ2-1, the V gene TRBV3-1 (or the pseudogene TRBV3-2); 13 nucleotides align to TRBD2. The junction had 4 bases not matched to a gene; V was cut back by 4 bases and J by 7 bases. The CDR3 contains 15 residues. The germline V gene has CDR1 LGHDT and CDR2 YNNKEL (reference sequence). DNA for the CDR3: TGTGCCAGCAGCCTGACTAGCGGGAGGACAAATGAGCAGTTCTTC. It is translated as CASSLTSGRTNEQFF.

The rearrangement joins TRBV5-1 to TRBJ1-2; D is undetermined. V shed 0 bases and J shed 6 bases, with 15 bases lying between them. This CDR3 is built from 15 residues. Per the germline V gene, CDR1 is SGHRS and CDR2 is YFSETQ. The CDR3 DNA follows: TGCGCCAGCAGCTTGGGACATGAACTAGGGAATGGCTACACCTTC. Its translation is CASSLGHELGNGYTF.

V gene TRBV14 combines with J gene TRBJ1-2; the match to TRBD1 covers 9 bases. Per the germline V gene, CDR1 is SGHDN and CDR2 is FVKESK. The V gene end was trimmed by 1 base and the J gene end by 7 bases; junction bases not matched to a gene: 1. The CDR3 covers 13 residues. In nucleotides, the CDR3 is TGTGCCAGCAGCCAAGGGACAGGGGCTGGCTACACCTTC. This encodes CASSQGTGAGYTF.

The chain links TRBV30 to TRBJ2-3, with TRBD2 identical over 13 bases. The junction had 13 bases not matched to a gene; V was cut back by 2 bases and J by 8 bases. The CDR3 loop spans 17 amino acids. Germline V CDR1 and CDR2: GTSNPN, SVGIG (reference sequence). CDR3 in DNA: TGTGCCTGGAGTAACCAAAGACTAGCGGGAGGCCCTTCTACGCAGTATTTT. It codes for CAWSNQRLAGGPSTQYF.

The chain combines TRBV19 with TRBJ1-5; D is ambiguous. With 6 bases removed from V and 9 bases from J, the gap between germline ends came to 15 bases. The CDR3 has 13 residues. Germline CDR1 reads LNHDA; CDR2 reads SQIVND (reference sequence). CDR3 loop: CASSHRVEWPQHF. The CDR3 region has the DNA TGTGCCAGTAGCCATAGAGTGGAGTGGCCCCAGCATTTT.

The rearrangement uses TRBV6-5 and TRBJ2-2; 7 bases agree with TRBD1. The CDR3 is 14 amino acids. V gave up 7 bases and J gave up 6 bases; unmatched junction bases: 8. The germline CDR1 and CDR2 sequences are MNHEY and SVGAGI. CDR3: CASILITGAGELFF. The DNA of the CDR3 is TGTGCCAGCATTTTGATAACAGGGGCCGGGGAGCTGTTTTTT.

This sequence joins TRBV19 and TRBJ2-2; 8 bases are a match to TRBD2. Germline CDR1 is LNHDA and CDR2 is SQIVND (reference sequence). This CDR3 has 15 residues. Trimming cost V 6 bases and J 4 bases; bases outside gene matches: 7. DNA of the CDR3: TGTGCCAGTAGCAGAGCGGGAGTGGGCACCGGGGAGCTGTTTTTT. Its translation: CASSRAGVGTGELFF.

This clone showed up just a few times. This sequence joins TRBV30 and TRBJ2-7, with 14 bases lining up with TRBD2. The CDR3 has 15 amino acids. In germline, CDR1 is GTSNPN, CDR2 SVGIG (reference sequence). V lost 1 base to trimming and J lost 4 bases; unmatched junction nucleotides: 3. The CDR3 DNA sequence: TGTGCCTGGAGTGAAGGACTAGCGGGAGGTTACGAGCAGTACTTC. Its translation: CAWSEGLAGGYEQYF.

The chain couples TRBV10-3 to TRBJ1-1; D may be TRBD1 (5 bases). The CDR3 sequence is 14 residues long. V dropped 3 bases and J dropped 2 bases, with 10 bases sitting between them. CDR1 ENHRY and CDR2 SYGVKD come from the germline V gene. The CDR3 sequence: CAISEDSINTEAFF. CDR3 bases: TGTGCCATCAGTGAAGACAGCATAAACACTGAAGCTTTCTTT.

J is TRBJ1-5 and V is TRBV10-3; TRBD1 matches 7 bases. CDR1 and CDR2 from the germline V gene are ENHRY and SYGVKD. The CDR3 loop spans 14 amino acids. The V and J ends lost 0 bases and 6 bases, in that order; junction bases with no gene match: 2. CDR3 sequence (DNA): TGTGCCATCAGTGAGTCACAGGGGAGTCAGCCCCAGCATTTT. Its translation: CAISESQGSQPQHF.

The chain uses TRBV7-9 and TRBJ1-6, with D hard to call. V lost 5 bases and J lost 0, with 5 bases in between. The length of the CDR3 is 14 residues. The germline CDR1 and CDR2 sequences are SEHNR and FQNEAQ (reference sequence). DNA for the CDR3: TGTGCCAGCAGCGCGGACTCCTATAATTCACCCCTCCACTTT. It translates to CASSADSYNSPLHF. The full variable domain, in which reference TRBV7-9 and TRBJ1-6 provide the parts outside the CDR3, is DTGVSQNPRHKITKRGQNVTFRCDPISEHNRLYWYRQTLGQGPEFLTYFQNEAQLEKSRLLSDRFSAERPKGSFSTLEIQRTEQGDSAMYLCASSADSYNSPLHFGNGTRLTVT.

V gene TRBV3-1 (or the pseudogene TRBV3-2) combines with J gene TRBJ2-1; 8 nucleotides line up with TRBD2. The CDR3 runs to 16 residues. Per germline, CDR1 LGHDT and CDR2 YNNKEL (reference sequence). The V and J ends lost 0 bases and 4 bases, in that order; junction bases with no gene match: 5. For the CDR3, the DNA is TGTGCCAGCAGCCAAGATGCAGCGGGGGTATACAATGAGCAGTTCTTC. This sequence encodes CASSQDAAGVYNEQFF.